Reported below is one TCR beta chain. This record comes from a study of cytomegalovirus exposure and HLA in healthy donors. It was with 60 Vbeta and 13 Jbeta primers that the PCR ran. Produced via immunoSEQ multiplex PCR; TCRdb's table is partial and in-frame only. The specimen's table records approximately 120,000 clones. The CDR3 has 16 residues. V trimming: 0 bases; J trimming: 1 base; junction bases outside the gene matches: 6. Germline V gives CDR1 SGHNT, CDR2 YYREEE (reference sequence). The V call is TRBV5-4, the J call TRBJ2-5, with 7 bases lining up with TRBD2. The source material was PBMCs. The TCR originated in a man aged 18 to 30 in good health and CMV-seronegative. The CDR3 loop is CASSLGPGGLQETQYF. DNA for the CDR3: TGTGCCAGCAGCTTGGGCCCGGGGGGTCTCCAAGAGACCCAGTACTTC.